The T cell receptor beta chain under discussion was sequenced for a study of cytomegalovirus exposure and HLA in healthy donors. PCR used 60 Vbeta primers and 13 Jbeta primers. Measured with immunoSEQ multiplex PCR; TCRdb has only the in-frame clones, and not every one. This table holds about 120,000 clones. Points on this clone: As yet, its antigen is unknown.

V was pared by 4 bases and J by 4 bases, with 7 bases of the junction left unmatched. Germline V lookup: CDR1 SGHTA, CDR2 FQGTGA. The CDR3 covers 17 residues. Findings and caveats of the study: Using the classifier, cytomegalovirus status was reportedly diagnosed with high specificity and sensitivity.

The sample was PBMCs. This chain joins TRBV7-3 and TRBJ2-3, with TRBD2 matching over 14 bases. This clonotype was sampled from a middle-aged man in good health and CMV-seropositive. The CDR3 nucleotides are TGTGCCAGCAGCTCTGGACTAGCGGGAGGTTCTGCAGATACGCAGTATTTT. Its protein is CASSSGLAGGSADTQYF.